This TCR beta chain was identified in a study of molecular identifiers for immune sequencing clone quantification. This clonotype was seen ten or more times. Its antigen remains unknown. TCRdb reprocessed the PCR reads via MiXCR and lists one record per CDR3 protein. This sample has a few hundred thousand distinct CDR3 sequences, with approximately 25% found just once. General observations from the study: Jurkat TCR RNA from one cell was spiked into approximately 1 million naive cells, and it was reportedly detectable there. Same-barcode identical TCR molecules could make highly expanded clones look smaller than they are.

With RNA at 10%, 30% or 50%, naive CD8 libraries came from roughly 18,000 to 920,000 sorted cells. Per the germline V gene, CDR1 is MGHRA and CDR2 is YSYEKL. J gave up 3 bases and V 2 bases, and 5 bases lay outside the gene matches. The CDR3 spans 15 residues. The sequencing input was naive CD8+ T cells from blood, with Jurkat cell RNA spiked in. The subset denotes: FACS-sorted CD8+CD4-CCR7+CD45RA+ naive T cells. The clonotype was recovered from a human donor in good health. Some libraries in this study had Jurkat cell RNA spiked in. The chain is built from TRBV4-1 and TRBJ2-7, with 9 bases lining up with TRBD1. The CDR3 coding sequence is TGCGCCAGCAGCCAATGGACAGGGGCGAGCTACGAGCAGTACTTC. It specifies CASSQWTGASYEQYF.